The TCR beta chain under discussion was sequenced for a study of T cells after yellow fever vaccination. TCRdb re-analysed the 5' RACE reads in MiXCR, keeping a single row per CDR3 protein. The sample comprises under 600,000 distinct CDR3 sequences, roughly 13% of which are singletons, and more than 13% rests with the top ten. Germline CDR1 reads DFQATT; CDR2 reads SNEGSKA (reference sequence). This CDR3 contains 15 residues. The ends lost 4 bases at V and 3 bases at J; junction bases unmatched: 7. The sequences come from PBMCs, collected on the day of the yellow fever booster vaccination. The gene calls are TRBV20-1 and TRBJ2-3; 10 nucleotides match TRBD1. This TCR was sampled from a man aged 30 to 39 who received the YFV17D yellow fever vaccine. CDR3 in DNA: TGCAGTGCTACCGGACAGGGGGTAATTACAGATACGCAGTATTTT. This translates into CSATGQGVITDTQYF.